The clone carrying this TCR beta chain was seen many times. The missing CDR3 end, 3 residues past where the read stops, is filled in from the germline J gene. This record belongs to a study of T cell clonality in common variable immunodeficiency. The CDR3 is 13 amino acids. V gave up 8 bases and J gave up 1 base; unmatched junction bases: 4. Germline lookup yields CDR1 PRHDT and CDR2 FYEKMQ (reference sequence). Sequencing used immunoSEQ multiplex PCR; TCRdb keeps in-frame clones, though not all of them. The data list about 64,000 clones, none observed once; roughly 1.6% falls to the top ten. This sequence joins TRBV13 and TRBJ2-7; 8 nucleotides agree with TRBD1. The sequenced sample consisted of peripheral blood mononuclear cells. This clonotype originated in a person aged 18 to 70 in good health. CDR3 DNA, as far as it was read: TGTGCCAGCGGACAGGGCCTATCCTACGAG. Protein sequence: CASGQGLSYE. The whole CDR3 region reads CASGQGLSYEQYF.